This is a list of T cell receptor beta chains from one sample in a study of shared clonotypes between healthy human individuals. The protocol was immunoSEQ multiplex PCR, while the TCRdb copy is restricted to in-frame clones and leaves out a portion. In the table there are millions of clones, around nine tenths of which are singletons. Material: naive CD4+ T cells sorted from blood. The source of these receptors is a man aged 18 to 30 in good health. Each CDR3 is given with its conserved first and last residue. The D gene is left open where the match is weak. Rows may omit the clone size; those that give it use once, few, many or a size class.

d_gene,j_gene,v_gene,abundance,CDR3aa,CDR3nt
TRBD1,TRBJ2-7,TRBV10-2,-,CASSAQDRGAYEQYF,TGCGCCAGCAGTGCCCAGGACAGGGGGGCCTACGAGCAGTACTTC
-,TRBJ1-6,TRBV18,-,CASSENSRAANSPLHF,TGTGCCAGCTCAGAAAACTCGCGGGCGGCGAATTCACCCCTCCACTTT
-,TRBJ2-5,TRBV5-6,-,CASSLVWTAGETQYF,TGTGCCAGCAGCTTGGTATGGACGGCAGGGGAGACCCAGTACTTC
TRBD1,TRBJ1-5,TRBV4-1,-,CASSQDPGQGSNQPQHF,TGCGCCAGCAGCCAAGATCCCGGACAGGGAAGCAATCAGCCCCAGCATTTT
TRBD2,TRBJ2-3,TRBV18,once,CASSQRLAGVDTQYF,TGTGCCAGCTCACAAAGACTAGCGGGAGTGGATACGCAGTATTTT
-,TRBJ2-5,TRBV18,-,CASSRQGYGETQYF,TGTGCCAGCTCTCGGCAGGGTTACGGTGAGACCCAGTACTTC
TRBD1,TRBJ2-2,TRBV5-1,-,CASSLLQGVWNTGELFF,TGCGCCAGCAGCTTGTTGCAGGGGGTGTGGAACACCGGGGAGCTGTTTTTT
-,TRBJ1-4,TRBV5-1,-,CASSLQGKLFF,TGCGCCAGCAGCTTACAGGGAAAACTGTTTTTT
TRBD2,TRBJ2-1,TRBV19,once,CASSIPLGSGRKYEQFF,TGTGCCAGTAGTATCCCCCTCGGGAGCGGGAGAAAGTATGAGCAGTTCTTC
TRBD1,TRBJ1-4,TRBV19,-,CASRSTGIFEKLFF,TGTGCCAGTAGGTCGACAGGGATCTTTGAAAAACTGTTTTTT
-,TRBJ1-6,TRBV9,-,CASSVGPEGGPLHF,TGTGCCAGCAGCGTAGGCCCCGAGGGAGGACCCCTCCACTTT
-,TRBJ2-3,TRBV7-2,-,CASSSVTWDESDTQYF,TGTGCCAGCAGCTCCGTTACGTGGGATGAGTCAGATACGCAGTATTTT
-,TRBJ2-1,TRBV5-1,-,CASTTTGYNEQFF,TGCGCCAGCACCACGACAGGCTACAATGAGCAGTTCTTC
TRBD2,TRBJ2-5,TRBV28,-,CASSSQTSGGIQETQYF,TGTGCCAGCAGTTCCCAGACTAGCGGGGGGATCCAGGAGACCCAGTACTTC
TRBD1,TRBJ2-7,TRBV6-6,-,CASRGQGPTYEQYF,TGTGCCAGCAGAGGACAGGGTCCAACCTACGAGCAGTACTTC
-,TRBJ2-5,TRBV2,-,CASSEAEANPQETQYF,TGTGCCAGCAGTGAAGCGGAGGCTAACCCCCAAGAGACCCAGTACTTC
-,TRBJ2-4,TRBV6-9,-,CASSYPRAQSIAVLAKNIQYF,TGTGCCAGCAGTTATCCGCGGGCCCAGTCCATAGCGGTTCTAGCCAAAAACATTCAGTACTTC
-,TRBJ2-7,TRBV4-2,-,CASSQESAGPQGEQYF,TGTGCCAGCAGCCAAGAATCCGCCGGGCCCCAGGGAGAGCAGTACTTC
TRBD2,TRBJ2-1,TRBV6-6,once,CASSAPGGNEQFF,TGTGCCAGCAGTGCCCCGGGGGGGAATGAGCAGTTCTTC
-,TRBJ2-5,TRBV11-2,-,CASSLEASRPETQYF,TGTGCCAGCAGCTTGGAGGCTAGCCGGCCGGAGACCCAGTACTTC
TRBD2,TRBJ2-1,TRBV18,-,CASSPPKSGSPSNEQFF,TGTGCCAGCTCACCCCCGAAAAGCGGGAGCCCTTCCAATGAGCAGTTCTTC
-,TRBJ1-2,TRBV28,-,CASSKEGGGYTF,TGTGCCAGCAGCAAAGAGGGCGGTGGCTACACCTTC
-,TRBJ1-1,TRBV7-2,-,CASSLVSGMNTEAFF,TGTGCCAGCAGCTTAGTATCAGGTATGAACACTGAAGCTTTCTTT
-,TRBJ2-7,TRBV10-3,-,CAISPGFSDEQYF,TGTGCCATCAGCCCTGGGTTTTCGGACGAGCAGTACTTC
-,TRBJ1-1,TRBV28,-,CASGPGRSFLNTEAFF,TGTGCCAGCGGACCGGGACGGTCATTTCTGAACACTGAAGCTTTCTTT
TRBD1,TRBJ2-6,TRBV28,few,CASFPAQGFAGANVLTF,TGTGCCAGCTTTCCCGCACAGGGGTTCGCTGGGGCCAACGTCCTGACTTTC
-,TRBJ2-3,TRBV18,-,CASSLRGTDTQYF,TGTGCCAGCTCACTTCGGGGCACAGATACGCAGTATTTT
-,TRBJ2-3,TRBV6-1,-,CASIREVTDTQYF,TGTGCCAGCATCAGGGAGGTCACAGATACGCAGTATTTT
TRBD1,TRBJ2-7,TRBV28,-,CATKDRGRYEQYF,TGTGCCACCAAAGACAGGGGTAGGTACGAGCAGTACTTC
-,TRBJ2-3,TRBV19,-,CASSFTSSTDTQYF,TGTGCCAGTAGTTTCACTTCCAGCACAGATACGCAGTATTTT
TRBD2,TRBJ2-2,TRBV2,-,CASRSGIAGGRTGELFF,TGTGCCAGCAGGTCGGGGATAGCGGGAGGCCGGACCGGGGAGCTGTTTTTT